The 18 T cell receptor beta chains given below trace back to one sample, sequenced in a study of cytomegalovirus exposure and HLA in healthy donors. Primers for the PCR totalled 60 Vbeta and 13 Jbeta. Generated by immunoSEQ multiplex PCR, the TCRdb table keeps only in-frame clones and is missing some. The table shows more than 150,000 clones, with more than 65% occurring only once. The sequencing input was PBMCs. The receptors derive from a man aged 45-65 years in good health and CMV-seropositive.

The chain combines TRBV15 with TRBJ1-2, with TRBD1 identical over 8 bases. J gave up 3 bases and V 2 bases, and 5 bases lay outside the gene matches. Germline lookup yields CDR1 LNHNV and CDR2 YYDKDF (reference sequence). The CDR3 extends over 15 amino acids. This CDR3 reads CATSRTATGDYGYTF. Written as DNA, the CDR3 is TGTGCCACCAGCAGAACAGCGACAGGGGACTATGGCTACACCTTC. The full variable domain, rest sourced from reference TRBV15 and TRBJ1-2, is DAMVIQNPRYQVTQFGKPVTLSCSQTLNHNVMYWYQQKSSQAPKLLFHYYDKDFNNEADTPDNFQSRRPNTSFCFLDIRSPGLGDTAMYLCATSRTATGDYGYTFGSGTRLTVV.

This clone occurred a few times. The chain combines TRBV7-3 with TRBJ2-1; 7 bases are shared with TRBD2. J was trimmed by 9 bases and V by 6 bases; bases with no gene match: 14. Looked up from germline, CDR1 is SGHTA and CDR2 is FQGTGA. CDR3 length: 15 residues. The CDR3 nucleotides are TGTGCCAGCAGTACCGGAAGCGGGAACTTTGCTGAGCAGTTCTTC. Its translation is CASSTGSGNFAEQFF.

The chain joins TRBV18 to TRBJ2-7, with a tentative D call TRBD1 (5 bases). Deletions cut 0 bases from V and 0 bases from J, with 15 bases between. CDR1 KGHSH and CDR2 LQKENI come from the germline V gene. The length of the CDR3 is 17 residues. DNA of the CDR3: TGTGCCAGCTCACCACCACTATCTTCGGACACCTCCTACGAGCAGTACTTC. It is translated as CASSPPLSSDTSYEQYF.

V gene TRBV5-5 combines with J gene TRBJ2-7; 8 nucleotides match TRBD2. Germline CDR1 is SGHKS and CDR2 is YYEKEE (reference sequence). The CDR3 has 14 amino acids. J was trimmed by 5 bases and V by 6 bases; bases with no gene match: 10. CDR3 region: CASTRSGIGNEQYF. In DNA, the CDR3 is TGTGCCAGCACCCGTAGCGGGATTGGAAACGAGCAGTACTTC. Full variable domain (outside the CDR3, taken from reference TRBV5-5 and TRBJ2-7): DAGVTQSPTHLIKTRGQQVTLRCSPISGHKSVSWYQQVLGQGPQFIFQYYEKEERGRGNFPDRFSARQFPNYSSELNVNALLLGDSALYLCASTRSGIGNEQYFGPGTRLTVT.

The genes are TRBV18 and TRBJ2-1; 7 bases match TRBD2. Germline-derived CDR1 and CDR2 are KGHSH and LQKENI. The V gene end was trimmed by 4 bases and the J gene end by 8 bases; junction bases not matched to a gene: 2. CDR3 size: 12 residues. The CDR3 loop reads CASSRTSYEQFF. The CDR3 DNA is TGTGCCAGCTCACGGACTAGTTATGAGCAGTTCTTC.

J is TRBJ2-5 and V is TRBV5-1, with D possibly matching TRBD2 (5 bases). V was cut by 4 bases and J by 5 bases, with 12 bases left in between. The CDR3 extends over 13 amino acids. The germline CDR1 and CDR2 sequences are SGHRS and YFSETQ. The CDR3 loop is CASSVTGSETQYF. The CDR3 DNA follows: TGCGCCAGCAGCGTAACGGGGTCCGAGACCCAGTACTTC.

In this sample, this clone turned up once. The chain combines TRBV6-5 with TRBJ2-7; 7 bases fit TRBD2. In germline, CDR1 is MNHEY, CDR2 SVGAGI. V lost 8 bases to trimming and J lost 4 bases; unmatched junction nucleotides: 8. The CDR3 consists of 13 residues. The CDR3 DNA reads TGTGCCAGCTCGGGGGAGGGCCCGTACGAGCAGTACTTC. Protein sequence: CASSGEGPYEQYF.

The chain carries TRBV6-1 and TRBJ2-1, with 7 bases aligning to TRBD1. CDR1 is MNHNS and CDR2 is SASEGT in the germline V gene. The CDR3 extends over 15 amino acids. Unmatched junction bases numbered 8, after V lost 1 base and J lost 8 bases. CDR3 residues: CASSEEYRGFDEQFF. Written as DNA, the CDR3 is TGTGCCAGCAGTGAAGAATACAGGGGCTTCGATGAGCAGTTCTTC.

V is TRBV6-5 and J is TRBJ2-2; TRBD1 aligns across 8 bases. The J segment lost 6 bases and the V segment lost 5 bases, leaving 5 bases of the junction unmatched. This CDR3 is built from 14 residues. The germline CDR1 and CDR2 sequences are MNHEY and SVGAGI. CDR3 region: CASSVGQGAGELFF. CDR3 sequence (DNA): TGTGCCAGCAGTGTCGGACAGGGTGCCGGGGAGCTGTTTTTT.

This sequence joins TRBV5-6 and TRBJ2-7; 10 positions match TRBD1. Germline assignment: CDR1 SGHDT and CDR2 YYEEEE. The CDR3 spans 15 residues. The V and J ends lost 2 bases and 2 bases, in that order; junction bases with no gene match: 4. The chain's CDR3 is CASSLPGQGPYEQYF. The CDR3 DNA reads as TGTGCCAGCAGCTTACCGGGACAGGGGCCCTACGAGCAGTACTTC.

The J gene is TRBJ2-3, the V gene TRBV6-5; a possible D gene is TRBD1 (6 bases). V was trimmed by 2 bases and J by 0 bases, leaving 9 bases between them. The germline gives CDR1 MNHEY, CDR2 SVGAGI. The CDR3 spans 15 residues. CDR3 residues: CASSYETGSTDTQYF. CDR3 coding DNA: TGTGCCAGCAGTTACGAGACAGGCAGCACAGATACGCAGTATTTT.

The rearrangement joins TRBV18 to TRBJ1-1; the D is unclear. Per the germline V gene, CDR1 is KGHSH and CDR2 is LQKENI. V gave up 3 bases and J gave up 3 bases, with 11 bases separating them. CDR3 size: 14 residues. For the CDR3, the DNA is TGTGCCAGCTCACCGGCCCGGCGGGACACTGAAGCTTTCTTT. Amino acid sequence: CASSPARRDTEAFF.

The rearrangement joins TRBV5-1 to TRBJ2-1; D is perhaps TRBD2 (6 bases). V shed 4 bases and J shed 6 bases, with 14 bases lying between them. This CDR3 is 14 amino acids long. Germline lookup yields CDR1 SGHRS and CDR2 YFSETQ. The CDR3 bases are TGCGCCAGCAGCAAGACTAGGACCGGCAATGAGCAGTTCTTC. Residues: CASSKTRTGNEQFF.

The genes are TRBV21-1 and TRBJ2-2; TRBD1, as called in the table, went unchecked against the DNA. TRBV21-1 is an annotated pseudogene. The CDR3 is 14 amino acids. In DNA, the CDR3 is TGTGCCAGCAGCAGACAGGGGGACACCGGGGAGCTGTTTTTT. Amino acids: CASSRQGDTGELFF.

The J gene is TRBJ2-5, the V gene TRBV5-1; no clear D. Germline V gene lookup returns CDR1 SGHRS and CDR2 YFSETQ. There are 14 residues in the CDR3. Trimming took off 0 bases at V and 1 base at J, with 7 bases between the two ends. CDR3 DNA: TGCGCCAGCAGCTTGGGTCAGCGCCAAGAGACCCAGTACTTC. It is translated as CASSLGQRQETQYF.

The J gene is TRBJ1-2, the V gene TRBV27; no clear D. Trimming removed 3 bases at V and 0 bases at J, with 11 bases between. The CDR3 sequence is 15 residues long. Germline V gene lookup returns CDR1 MNHEY and CDR2 SMNVEV (reference sequence). The CDR3 here is CASSFLNPANYGYTF. The CDR3 DNA reads as TGTGCCAGCAGTTTCCTGAACCCGGCTAACTATGGCTACACCTTC.

V usage is TRBV9 and J usage is TRBJ2-3; D call uncertain. V was cut by 3 bases and J by 4 bases, with 9 bases left in between. The CDR3 contains 13 residues. Germline CDR1 is SGDLS and CDR2 is YYNGEE. Written as DNA, the CDR3 is TGTGCCAGCAGCGGTGAAGAGCCAGATACGCAGTATTTT. Its protein product is CASSGEEPDTQYF.

The V gene is TRBV9, the J gene TRBJ1-3; TRBD1 aligns across 7 bases. J gave up 3 bases and V 1 base, and 4 bases lay outside the gene matches. Germline V lookup: CDR1 SGDLS, CDR2 YYNGEE. The CDR3 extends over 15 amino acids. The CDR3 protein is CASSVTGTVGNTIYF. The CDR3, as DNA: TGTGCCAGCAGCGTAACCGGGACAGTTGGAAACACCATATATTTT.